The T cell receptor (beta chain) under discussion was sequenced for a study of cytomegalovirus exposure and HLA in healthy donors. The wider study: Out of 150 million to 200 million T cells, an earlier analysis found around 120 million unique TCR beta sequences in total.

The PCR used 60 Vbeta and 13 Jbeta primers. Sequencing used immunoSEQ multiplex PCR; TCRdb keeps in-frame clones, though not all of them. The sample contains some 220,000 clones, around 80% of which appear only once. As to this clone: Its specificity is not known.

Trimming took 4 bases from V and 4 from J, leaving 15 bases between them. Germline V gene sequence: CDR1 SGHRS, CDR2 YFSETQ. The CDR3 consists of 14 residues. Study-wide points: Investigators reported 150 to 200 TCR beta chains as tied to cytomegalovirus.

V and J are TRBV5-1 and TRBJ2-7, with D perhaps TRBD2 (5 bases). The TCR sequence derives from a boy younger than 18 in good health and CMV-seronegative. The sequencing sample was made of PBMCs. In DNA form, the CDR3 reads TGCGCCAGCAGCCGGACTGCCGAAATGTACGAGCAGTACTTC. It specifies CASSRTAEMYEQYF. Combining the CDR3 with reference TRBV5-1 and TRBJ2-7 gives the whole variable domain KAGVTQTPRYLIKTRGQQVTLSCSPISGHRSVSWYQQTPGQGLQFLFEYFSETQRNKGNFPGRFSGRQFSNSRSEMNVSTLELGDSALYLCASSRTAEMYEQYFGPGTRLTVT.